The 26 T cell receptor beta chains in this list originate from one sample, sequenced in a study of blood T cell repertoires in COVID-19 (dated by TCRdb to about 2020). The library was prepared using the immunoSEQ multiplex PCR assay. Not all clones reach the TCRdb copy of this immuneACCESS table, which keeps in-frame sequences only. Checked studies attribute under half of the gap to unresolved V genes and leave the rest unexplained. Recorded for this sample are roughly 100,000 clones; about 76% of them occurred a single time. The ten largest clonotypes hold around 10% of the sample. Material: peripheral blood. Receptors originate from a woman older than 75 with acute or convalescent COVID-19.

J is TRBJ1-1 and V is TRBV7-3, with D uncertain. V lost 2 bases and J lost 0, with 10 bases in between. The CDR3 covers 15 residues. CDR1 is SGHTA, CDR2 FQGTGA, per germline. This CDR3 reads CASSLLAAMNTEAFF. The CDR3 DNA follows: TGTGCCAGCAGCTTATTGGCGGCTATGAACACTGAAGCTTTCTTT.

V and J are TRBV6-2 or TRBV6-3 and TRBJ2-5; TRBD2 might be the D (5 bases). V was shortened by 4 bases and J by 5 bases, with 20 bases between the two germline ends. This CDR3 is built from 16 residues. Looked up from germline, CDR1 is MNHEY and CDR2 is SVGEGT. This CDR3 reads CASSSRTRLPSETQYF. In DNA form, the CDR3 reads TGTGCCAGCAGTTCGAGAACTCGACTACCTTCGGAGACCCAGTACTTC.

The V call is TRBV6-2 or TRBV6-3, the J call TRBJ2-7; 7 nucleotides agree with TRBD2. With V trimmed by 2 bases and J by 4 bases, 8 bases remained unmatched. Germline V lookup: CDR1 MNHEY, CDR2 SVGEGT. The CDR3 is made up of 15 amino acids. The CDR3 is CASSYRGGSNYEQYF. The CDR3 DNA sequence: TGTGCCAGCAGTTACCGAGGCGGGAGTAATTACGAGCAGTACTTC.

The chain combines TRBV7-2 with TRBJ2-5, with D possibly TRBD2 on 6 matching bases. This CDR3 is 15 amino acids long. Germline CDR1 is SGHTA and CDR2 is FQGNSA. V was trimmed by 8 bases and J by 2 bases, leaving 18 bases between them. CDR3 region: CASSWGGAVQETQYF. The CDR3 DNA sequence: TGTGCCAGCTCGTGGGGCGGGGCAGTACAAGAGACCCAGTACTTC.

The chain combines TRBV29-1 with TRBJ2-6, with a tentative D call TRBD2 (5 bases). V gave up 6 bases and J gave up 3 bases, with 9 bases separating them. CDR1 SQVTM and CDR2 ANQGSEA come from the germline V gene. CDR3 length: 13 amino acids. The CDR3 sequence is CSVVASGANVLTF. The CDR3 DNA sequence: TGCAGCGTCGTAGCGAGTGGGGCCAACGTCCTGACTTTC.

This rearrangement joins TRBV5-1 to TRBJ2-1, with D possibly matching TRBD1 (6 bases). The V gene's germline CDR1 is SGHRS and CDR2 YFSETQ. Deletions cut 4 bases from V and 8 bases from J, with 13 bases between. The CDR3 totals 13 residues. CDR3 residues: CASSTGQQDEQFF. The CDR3 DNA is TGCGCCAGCAGCACCGGACAGCAGGATGAGCAGTTCTTC.

In its sample, this clone was seen once. The genes are TRBV11-3 and TRBJ2-3; D gene ambiguous. The V and J ends lost 4 bases and 7 bases respectively, with 15 bases between them. Germline V gene data show CDR1 as SGHNT and CDR2 as YENEEA. This CDR3 has 14 residues. For the CDR3, the DNA is TGTGCCAGCAGCTCCTTCTTTTCGGGTAATACGCAGTATTTT. It yields the protein CASSSFFSGNTQYF.

The chain joins TRBV4-1 to TRBJ1-5; 7 nucleotides agree with TRBD1. This CDR3 is built from 17 residues. The J segment lost 9 bases and the V segment lost 5 bases, leaving 19 bases of the junction unmatched. CDR1 and CDR2 (germline): MGHRA, YSYEKL. CDR3 loop: CASSNYASGTVYRPQHF. The CDR3 DNA is TGCGCCAGCAGCAACTATGCCTCCGGGACAGTTTACCGGCCCCAGCATTTT.

The sample holds many counts of this clone. The chain couples TRBV7-3 to TRBJ2-1; D possibly corresponds to TRBD1 (6 bases). The V gene's germline CDR1 is SGHTA and CDR2 FQGTGA. V was pared by 2 bases and J by 4 bases, with 12 bases between. CDR3 length: 15 amino acids. The DNA of the CDR3 is TGTGCCAGCAGCTTACAGGGGTCAGCGTACAATGAGCAGTTCTTC. It is translated as CASSLQGSAYNEQFF.

V usage is TRBV18 and J usage is TRBJ1-3; 9 bases fit TRBD1. CDR3 length: 14 residues. Trimming took 6 bases from V and 8 from J; bases not matched to a gene: 8. Per the germline V gene, CDR1 is KGHSH and CDR2 is LQKENI. As DNA, the CDR3 is TGTGCCAGCTCGCCGGGACAGGGAAGACACACCATATATTTT. Translation gives CASSPGQGRHTIYF.

This chain joins TRBV6-2 or TRBV6-3 and TRBJ2-7, with 8 bases lining up with TRBD1. The V gene's germline CDR1 is MNHEY and CDR2 SVGEGT. The CDR3 is 19 residues long. V gave up 2 bases and J gave up 2 bases; unmatched junction bases: 17. The CDR3 spells CASSYGPFLGQGRPYEQYF. The CDR3 region has the DNA TGTGCCAGCAGTTACGGCCCTTTCCTTGGACAGGGCCGCCCCTACGAGCAGTACTTC.

The rearrangement links TRBV6-6 to TRBJ1-1; D unresolved. This CDR3 is built from 13 residues. Looked up from germline, CDR1 is MNHNY and CDR2 is SVGAGI (reference sequence). Trimming took 4 bases from V and 2 from J, leaving 8 bases between them. CDR3 bases: TGTGCCAGCAGTTCCCAGGCCAACACTGAAGCTTTCTTT. Protein product: CASSSQANTEAFF.

The chain joins TRBV27 to TRBJ1-6; a possible D gene is TRBD1 (5 bases). Trimming shortened V by 3 bases and J by 13 bases, and 13 bases separated the two germline ends. Germline values: CDR1 MNHEY, CDR2 SMNVEV (reference sequence). This CDR3 is built from 13 residues. CDR3 residues: CASSFTFQGPLHF. The CDR3 DNA is TGTGCCAGCAGTTTTACCTTTCAGGGCCCCCTCCACTTT.

This clone was detected many times. This chain joins TRBV6-1 and TRBJ2-3, with D possibly matching TRBD2 (5 bases). The germline V gene has CDR1 MNHNS and CDR2 SASEGT. Trimming stripped 3 bases from V and 0 bases from J, with 10 bases between. The CDR3 contains 15 residues. CDR3 nucleotide sequence: TGTGCCAGCAGTGAGTCGGGGATCAGCACAGATACGCAGTATTTT. Translated, it gives CASSESGISTDTQYF.

This chain links TRBV5-1 with TRBJ2-3; 16 bases are a match to TRBD2. The CDR3 covers 19 residues. Germline V gives CDR1 SGHRS, CDR2 YFSETQ. V gave up 3 bases and J gave up 0 bases; unmatched junction bases: 7. CDR3 in amino acids: CASSSGTSGRVISTDTQYF. For the CDR3, the DNA is TGCGCCAGCAGCTCCGGGACTAGCGGGAGGGTCATTAGCACAGATACGCAGTATTTT.

This clone occurred once. The chain links TRBV4-2 to TRBJ1-2, with D possibly matching TRBD1 (6 bases). V lost 0 bases, J lost 3 bases, and 11 bases lay in between. The CDR3 covers 15 residues. Germline assignment: CDR1 LGHNA and CDR2 YNFKEQ. The CDR3 DNA is TGTGCCAGCAGCCAAGACCTACAGGGATACTATGGCTACACCTTC. It codes for CASSQDLQGYYGYTF.

The gene calls are TRBV2 and TRBJ2-3; TRBD1 is a possible D gene (5 bases). The germline V gene encodes CDR1 SNHLY and CDR2 FYNNEI. Trimming shortened V by 3 bases and J by 1 base, and 11 bases separated the two germline ends. The CDR3 spans 15 residues. CDR3: CASSDPGRGTDTQYF. CDR3 nucleotides: TGTGCCAGCAGTGACCCCGGCAGGGGCACAGATACGCAGTATTTT.

The CDR3 DNA follows: TGTGCCAGCAGCCAAGAGGGGACAGGGAGCGGAAAACTGTTTTTT. It translates to CASSQEGTGSGKLFF. The chain recombines TRBV4-2 with TRBJ1-4; 9 bases are shared with TRBD1. The junction had 6 bases not matched to a gene; V was cut back by 0 bases and J by 10 bases. CDR1 and CDR2 from the germline V gene are LGHNA and YNFKEQ. The CDR3 has 15 amino acids.

V gene TRBV6-5 combines with J gene TRBJ2-2, with D possibly matching TRBD2 (5 bases). Germline V gene data show CDR1 as MNHEY and CDR2 as SVGAGI. CDR3 length: 14 amino acids. The V end was cut by 6 bases, the J end by 0 bases, with 8 bases between. The CDR3 DNA reads TGTGCCAGCAGGAGGACTTCGAACACCGGGGAGCTGTTTTTT. Amino acid sequence: CASRRTSNTGELFF.

Sample share makes this clone medium-sized. The chain employs TRBV24-1 and TRBJ2-5; 10 bases agree with TRBD1. Germline CDR1 and CDR2: KGHDR and SFDVKD. Germline trimming cut 1 base from V and 6 bases from J; bases unmatched to any gene: 13. This CDR3 is built from 18 residues. CDR3 protein: CATSDLPLDRGRKKTQYF. In DNA, the CDR3 is TGTGCCACCAGTGATTTACCCTTGGACAGGGGGAGAAAGAAGACCCAGTACTTC.

The chain combines TRBV6-5 with TRBJ1-5; D unresolved. The CDR3 runs 13 residues. Trimming left V 6 bases short and J 4 bases short, with 10 bases between. From germline, CDR1 is MNHEY and CDR2 SVGAGI. The CDR3 DNA sequence: TGTGCCAGCAGGACTCGGGAGAATCAGCCCCAGCATTTT. This encodes CASRTRENQPQHF.

V and J are TRBV4-3 and TRBJ2-1; TRBD2 matches at 8 bases. This CDR3 spans 16 amino acids. V trimming: 2 bases; J trimming: 8 bases; junction bases outside the gene matches: 11. Germline V lookup: CDR1 LGHNA, CDR2 YSLEER. The CDR3: CASSQWSSGGGYEQFF. In DNA, the CDR3 is TGCGCCAGCAGCCAATGGTCTTCCGGGGGGGGGTATGAGCAGTTCTTC.

The CDR3 loop reads CASSSRQGANVFEAFF. CDR3 in DNA: TGTGCCAGCAGCTCTAGACAGGGGGCGAATGTCTTTGAAGCTTTCTTT. The chain uses TRBV7-2 and TRBJ1-1, with TRBD1 identical over 10 bases. The CDR3 is made up of 16 amino acids. Trimming removed 4 bases from V and 7 bases from J; junction bases left unmatched: 12. The germline CDR1 and CDR2 sequences are SGHTA and FQGNSA.

This chain connects TRBV5-1 to TRBJ2-1; D might be TRBD2 (6 bases). The CDR3 covers 13 residues. Germline-derived CDR1 and CDR2 are SGHRS and YFSETQ. V was clipped by 4 bases and J by 6 bases, with 11 bases between them. The CDR3 DNA reads as TGCGCCAGCAGCATACCGGGAGCCAATGAGCAGTTCTTC. Translated, it gives CASSIPGANEQFF.

The gene calls are TRBV19 and TRBJ1-2; a weak D match, TRBD1 (5 bases). This CDR3 contains 13 residues. Germline V CDR1 and CDR2: LNHDA, SQIVND (reference sequence). The V end was cut by 7 bases, the J end by 7 bases, with 16 bases between. CDR3 DNA sequence: TGTGCCAGTATAGGAGACAGTTGGTCTGGCTACACCTTC. Encoded protein: CASIGDSWSGYTF.

The chain couples TRBV28 to TRBJ1-2; 9 bases fit TRBD1. The junction had 6 bases not matched to a gene; V was cut back by 6 bases and J by 4 bases. The CDR3 loop spans 14 amino acids. Germline lookup yields CDR1 MDHEN and CDR2 SYDVKM. The CDR3 coding sequence is TGTGCCAGCAGGTTACAGGGGGCGTCCTATGGCTACACCTTC. Amino acid sequence: CASRLQGASYGYTF.